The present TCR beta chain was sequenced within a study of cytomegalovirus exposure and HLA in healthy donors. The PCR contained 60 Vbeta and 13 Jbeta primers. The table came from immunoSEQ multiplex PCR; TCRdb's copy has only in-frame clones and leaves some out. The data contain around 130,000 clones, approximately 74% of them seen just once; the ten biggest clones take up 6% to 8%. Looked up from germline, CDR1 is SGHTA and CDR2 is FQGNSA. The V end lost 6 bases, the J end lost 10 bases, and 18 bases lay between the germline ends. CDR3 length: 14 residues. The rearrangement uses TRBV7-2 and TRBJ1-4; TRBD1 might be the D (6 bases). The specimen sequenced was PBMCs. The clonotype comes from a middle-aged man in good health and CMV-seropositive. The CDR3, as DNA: TGTGCCAGCAGTCAGAGACAGGCCCAGGGAAAACTGTTTTTT. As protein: CASSQRQAQGKLFF.